This TCR beta chain was documented in a study of T-cell reconstitution after alpha-beta-depleted transplantation in children. TCRbeta library construction was performed incorporating unique molecular identifiers. A single record per CDR3 protein comes from TCRdb applying MiXCR to the PCR reads. The table shows approximately 520,000 distinct CDR3 sequences, with approximately 30% occurring only once. J was trimmed by 4 bases and V by 7 bases; bases with no gene match: 14. Germline assignment: CDR1 MNHNS and CDR2 SASEGT. The CDR3 sequence is 16 residues long. Sequenced material: PBMCs from the stem cell graft donor, taken from the stem cell graft. The chain joins TRBV6-1 to TRBJ2-3, with 7 bases fitting TRBD1. The TCR comes from a human donor who donated a stem cell graft to a child with aplastic anemia. This CDR3 reads CASTRGRAGGADTQYF. DNA of the CDR3: TGTGCCAGCACCCGGGGTAGGGCAGGGGGTGCAGATACGCAGTATTTT.